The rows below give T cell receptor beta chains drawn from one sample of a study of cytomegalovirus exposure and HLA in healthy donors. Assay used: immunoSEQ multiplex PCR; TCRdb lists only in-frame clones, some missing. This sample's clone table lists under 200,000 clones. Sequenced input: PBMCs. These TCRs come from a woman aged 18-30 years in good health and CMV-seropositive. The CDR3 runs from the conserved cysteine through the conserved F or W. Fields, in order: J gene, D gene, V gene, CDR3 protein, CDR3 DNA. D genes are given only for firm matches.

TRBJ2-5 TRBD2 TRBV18 CASSRSGTSRETQYF TGTGCCAGCTCACGTTCCGGGACTAGCAGGGAGACCCAGTACTTC
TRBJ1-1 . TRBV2 CASSEQGLNTEAFF TGTGCCAGCAGTGAACAGGGTCTGAACACTGAAGCTTTCTTT
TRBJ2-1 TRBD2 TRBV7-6 CASSPSGTSYFNEQFF TGTGCCAGCAGTCCCTCCGGGACTAGCTATTTTAATGAGCAGTTCTTC
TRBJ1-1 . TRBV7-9 CASSSRPNTEAFF TGTGCCAGCAGCTCGCGCCCCAACACTGAAGCTTTCTTT
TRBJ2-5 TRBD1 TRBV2 CASSDRQGFMETQYF TGTGCCAGCAGTGACCGACAGGGTTTTATGGAGACCCAGTACTTC
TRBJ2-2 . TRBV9 CASSLRTGELFF TGTGCCAGCAGCCTGAGGACCGGGGAGCTGTTTTTT
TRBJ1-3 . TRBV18 CASSVDASGNTIYF TGTGCCAGCTCAGTAGATGCCTCTGGAAACACCATATATTTT
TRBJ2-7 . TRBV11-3 CASSFGGNSEQYF TGTGCCAGCAGCTTTGGGGGGAATTCCGAGCAGTACTTC
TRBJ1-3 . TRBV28 CASTWGDPGNTIYF TGTGCCAGCACCTGGGGGGATCCTGGAAACACCATATATTTT
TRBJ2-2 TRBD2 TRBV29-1 CSVYGLAGGNTGELFF TGCAGCGTTTACGGACTAGCGGGGGGCAACACCGGGGAGCTGTTTTTT
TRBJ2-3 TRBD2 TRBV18 CASSPPRGAAGDDTDTQYF TGTGCCAGCTCACCACCGAGAGGGGCAGCGGGAGATGACACAGATACGCAGTATTTT
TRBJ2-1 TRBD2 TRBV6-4 CASSDEGLAGGPTNEQFF TGTGCCAGCAGTGACGAGGGACTAGCGGGAGGGCCGACTAATGAGCAGTTCTTC
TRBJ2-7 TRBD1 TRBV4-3 CASSRGGTGNSYEQYF TGCGCCAGCAGCCGAGGAGGGACAGGGAACTCCTACGAGCAGTACTTC
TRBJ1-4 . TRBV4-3 CASSPRDLIGTNEKLFF TGCGCCAGCAGCCCAAGAGACTTGATTGGGACTAATGAAAAACTGTTTTTT
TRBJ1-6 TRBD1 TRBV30 CAWDREGTYNSPLHF TGTGCCTGGGACAGGGAAGGTACCTATAATTCACCCCTCCACTTT
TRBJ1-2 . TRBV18 CASSPPTGPGYGYTF TGTGCCAGCTCACCACCGACCGGTCCGGGCTATGGCTACACCTTC
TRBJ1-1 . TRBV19 CASSMGSGGLTEAFF TGTGCCAGTAGTATGGGATCGGGGGGCCTCACTGAAGCTTTCTTT
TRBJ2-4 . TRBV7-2 CASGSPALDNIQYF TGTGCCAGCGGGTCCCCGGCGCTAGACAACATTCAGTACTTC
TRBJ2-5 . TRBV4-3 CASSQAWRETQYF TGCGCCAGCAGCCAAGCTTGGAGAGAGACCCAGTACTTC
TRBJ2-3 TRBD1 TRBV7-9 CASSLAGQRTQYF TGTGCCAGCAGCTTAGCGGGACAGCGGACGCAGTATTTT
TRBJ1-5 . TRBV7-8 CASSLRGSNQPQHF TGTGCCAGCAGCTTACGGGGGAGCAATCAGCCCCAGCATTTT
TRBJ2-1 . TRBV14 CASSQDLGRRDGSYNEQFF TGTGCCAGCAGCCAAGATCTGGGGAGGAGGGACGGATCCTACAATGAGCAGTTCTTC
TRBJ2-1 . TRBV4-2 CASSQGRRANEQFF TGTGCCAGCAGCCAAGGGCGGCGAGCGAATGAGCAGTTCTTC
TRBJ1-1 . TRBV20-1 CSAGEDEAFF TGCAGCGCGGGCGAGGATGAAGCTTTCTTT
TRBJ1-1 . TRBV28 CASWDIMNTEAFF TGTGCCAGCTGGGACATCATGAACACTGAAGCTTTCTTT
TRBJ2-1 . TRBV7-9 CASSLTTSGTTYNEQFF TGTGCCAGCAGCTTAACGACCTCCGGGACAACCTACAATGAGCAGTTCTTC
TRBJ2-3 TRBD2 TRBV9 CASSVGAGGYTDTQYF TGTGCCAGCAGCGTAGGGGCGGGGGGGTACACAGATACGCAGTATTTT
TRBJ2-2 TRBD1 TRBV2 CASQSRTGNTGELFF TGTGCCAGTCAATCTCGGACAGGAAACACCGGGGAGCTGTTTTTT
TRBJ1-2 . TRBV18 CASSPPSESNYGYTF TGTGCCAGCTCACCACCGTCAGAATCTAACTATGGCTACACCTTC
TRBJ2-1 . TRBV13 CASSFRPGTPRDNEQFF TGTGCCAGCAGCTTTCGTCCGGGAACTCCCCGCGACAATGAGCAGTTCTTC
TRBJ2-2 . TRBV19 CASRHFGTGELFF TGTGCCAGTAGACATTTTGGCACCGGGGAGCTGTTTTTT
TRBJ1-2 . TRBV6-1 CASSELQNYGYTF TGTGCCAGCAGTGAACTACAGAACTATGGCTACACCTTC
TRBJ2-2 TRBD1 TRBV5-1 CASSLDPGGTGELFF TGCGCCAGCAGCTTGGATCCAGGGGGAACCGGGGAGCTGTTTTTT
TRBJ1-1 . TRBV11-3 CASTGKNTEAFF TGTGCCAGCACAGGGAAGAACACTGAAGCTTTCTTT
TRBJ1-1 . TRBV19 CASSLPGTPTEAFF TGTGCCAGTAGTTTACCCGGGACACCGACCGAAGCTTTCTTT